The 5 T cell receptor beta chains given below trace back to one sample, sequenced in a study of CD8 T cells in ankylosing spondylitis. TCRdb reprocessed the 5' RACE reads with MiXCR, giving one entry per CDR3 protein. Among tens of thousands of distinct CDR3 sequences listed, approximately 15% were seen once. Sequenced material: blood. These receptors came from a male donor with ankylosing spondylitis or in good health (not recorded which).

The genes are TRBV29-1 and TRBJ1-1; D is perhaps TRBD1 (5 bases). The CDR3 is 12 residues long. CDR1 SQVTM and CDR2 ANQGSEA come from the germline V gene. The CDR3: CSVGRPGTEAFF. The CDR3 DNA reads as TGCAGTGTGGGACGGCCTGGAACTGAAGCTTTCTTT.

The V call is TRBV7-9, the J call TRBJ2-5, with D unresolved. Germline loops: CDR1 SEHNR, CDR2 FQNEAQ (reference sequence). The V end was cut by 1 base, the J end by 2 bases, with 11 bases between. The CDR3 has 15 amino acids. The CDR3 loop is CASSLGSSSQETQYF. In DNA, the CDR3 is TGTGCCAGCAGCTTAGGTAGCAGCTCACAAGAGACCCAGTACTTC.

This clonotype has more than one count but fewer than ten. The chain uses TRBV15 and TRBJ2-2, with D hard to call. CDR1 is LNHNV, CDR2 YYDKDF, per germline (reference sequence). The CDR3 covers 16 residues. Deletions cut 0 bases from V and 4 bases from J, with 12 bases between. CDR3 sequence (DNA): TGTGCCACCAGCAGAGATCCGGCGACGGGCACCGGGGAGCTGTTTTTT. Residues: CATSRDPATGTGELFF.

This chain uses TRBV6-5 with TRBJ2-5, with a tentative D call TRBD2 (7 bases). Germline assignment: CDR1 MNHEY and CDR2 SVGAGI. V was clipped by 0 bases and J by 5 bases, with 10 bases between them. The CDR3 runs 14 residues. The CDR3 DNA reads TGTGCCAGCAGTTACTCGAGGGGGGGCGAGACCCAGTACTTC. Translating it yields CASSYSRGGETQYF.

There are a few counts of this clonotype. The chain employs TRBV20-1 and TRBJ2-5, with a tentative D call TRBD2 (5 bases). Germline lookup yields CDR1 DFQATT and CDR2 SNEGSKA (reference sequence). Trimming took off 5 bases at V and 4 bases at J, with 8 bases between the two ends. This CDR3 comprises 11 residues. CDR3 sequence reads: CSALAPETQYF. The CDR3 bases are TGCAGTGCTCTAGCACCAGAGACCCAGTACTTC.